The 5 T cell receptor beta chains reported below all come from one sample, sequenced in a study of T cells in Graves' hyperthyroidism and ophthalmopathy. Amplification targeted TCR beta CDR3 regions from RNA transcripts. Researchers ran a first-round RT-PCR on the TCR CDR3 using the HTBI primer set. TCRdb ran MiXCR on the multiplex PCR reads and lists one entry per CDR3 protein. Altogether around 490,000 distinct CDR3 sequences are present, around 20% being singletons, with the ten largest covering 40% to 50%. Specimen: blood. These receptors all stem from a man aged 35 to 55 with Graves' ophthalmopathy.

This clonotype was found a few times. The CDR3 DNA reads as TGTGCCAGCAGCTGGTCTAGCTCCTATAATTCACCCCTCCACTTT. This translates into CASSWSSSYNSPLHF. J is TRBJ1-6 and V is TRBV13; no definite D call. The germline V and J ends were trimmed by 4 bases and 0 bases, with 7 bases remaining between them. Germline CDR1 PRHDT, CDR2 FYEKMQ (reference sequence). This CDR3 is 15 amino acids long.

This clonotype was recorded a few times. The chain links TRBV7-2 to TRBJ2-7; no clear D gene. The germline V gene has CDR1 SGHTA and CDR2 FQGNSA. V dropped 1 base and J dropped 4 bases, with 11 bases sitting between them. The CDR3 runs 14 residues. The CDR3 protein is CASSLGLGLYEQYF. The CDR3 coding sequence is TGTGCCAGCAGCTTAGGGTTAGGTCTTTACGAGCAGTACTTC.

A few counts support this clonotype. The V and J genes are TRBV6-2 or TRBV6-3 and TRBJ2-4; D is unclear. The CDR3 contains 16 residues. Germline CDR1 reads MNHEY; CDR2 reads SVGEGT. V lost 5 bases and J lost 0, with 14 bases in between. The CDR3 sequence: CASSRRVHEAKNIQYF. The CDR3 DNA is TGTGCCAGCAGTCGAAGGGTACACGAAGCCAAAAACATTCAGTACTTC.

The table lists this clonotype with many counts. The rearrangement joins TRBV2 to TRBJ1-2; TRBD1 matches 7 bases. Germline V gives CDR1 SNHLY, CDR2 FYNNEI. This CDR3 region has 12 residues. The J segment lost 7 bases and the V segment lost 7 bases, leaving 6 bases of the junction unmatched. The CDR3 DNA reads as TGTGCCAGCAAGGCAGGGGGACTTGGCTACACCTTC. It is translated as CASKAGGLGYTF.

This clonotype has a single count. V gene TRBV19 combines with J gene TRBJ2-7; D not resolved. V was cut by 3 bases and J by 2 bases, with 8 bases left in between. The length of the CDR3 is 13 residues. Looked up from germline, CDR1 is LNHDA and CDR2 is SQIVND (reference sequence). The CDR3 sequence is CASSIWDTYEQYF. CDR3 coding DNA: TGTGCCAGTAGTATTTGGGATACCTACGAGCAGTACTTC.